Each of the 18 T cell receptor beta chains below was sequenced from the same sample in a study of shared clonotypes between healthy human individuals. Method: immunoSEQ multiplex PCR; TCRdb's copy keeps in-frame clones and lacks some. The sample contains about 490,000 clones, 70% to 85% of which appear only once. What was sequenced was PBMCs. The receptors were sampled from a middle-aged woman in good health. Some clones in this sample may be carry-over from other donors' samples.

This clone has only one observation. This chain joins TRBV6-6 and TRBJ2-2; 11 nucleotides match TRBD1. Germline CDR1 MNHNY, CDR2 SVGAGI (reference sequence). With 5 bases clipped from V and 7 bases from J, the junction kept 9 bases outside the gene matches. This CDR3 contains 16 residues. CDR3 protein: CASSNRDRGSIGELFF. Written as DNA, the CDR3 is TGTGCCAGCAGTAACCGGGACAGGGGGAGTATCGGGGAGCTGTTTTTT.

The chain uses TRBV5-1 and TRBJ2-5, with 10 bases fitting TRBD2. The CDR3 is made up of 16 amino acids. Losses at the gene ends were 1 base for V and 5 bases for J; bases not matched to a gene: 8. Germline lookup yields CDR1 SGHRS and CDR2 YFSETQ. CDR3 in amino acids: CASSLRSSGSVETQYF. The CDR3 DNA reads as TGCGCCAGCAGCTTGAGGTCTAGCGGGAGTGTGGAGACCCAGTACTTC.

The chain carries TRBV19 and TRBJ1-5; D is ambiguous. Germline CDR1 and CDR2: LNHDA and SQIVND (reference sequence). Trimming removed 6 bases from V and 6 bases from J, with 15 bases in between. The CDR3 consists of 14 residues. CDR3 in amino acids: CASSRERDAQPQHF. In nucleotides, the CDR3 is TGTGCCAGTAGCCGAGAGAGGGATGCTCAGCCCCAGCATTTT.

The chain combines TRBV2 with TRBJ2-1; D is unresolved. V lost 10 bases, J lost 2 bases, and 15 bases lay in between. The CDR3 spans 14 residues. The germline V gene has CDR1 SNHLY and CDR2 FYNNEI. CDR3 bases: TGTGCCACGGCCCGGACGCCAACCTACAATGAGCAGTTCTTC. The encoded protein is CATARTPTYNEQFF.

The rearrangement uses TRBV28 and TRBJ2-3; 12 bases map to TRBD2. This CDR3 spans 15 amino acids. Trimming took 7 bases from V and 4 from J; bases not matched to a gene: 6. Germline V gene sequence: CDR1 MDHEN, CDR2 SYDVKM. The DNA for the CDR3 is TGTGCCAGCACCACCGGGACTAGCGGGTCAGATACGCAGTATTTT. Translation: CASTTGTSGSDTQYF.

The CDR3 sequence: CASTPWGPTSGRGGELFF. Here the CDR3 DNA reads TGTGCCAGTACCCCCTGGGGACCGACTAGCGGCCGGGGCGGGGAGCTGTTTTTT. The chain couples TRBV19 to TRBJ2-2; 9 bases are shared with TRBD2. V shed 7 bases and J 7 bases; nucleotides not matched to a gene: 19. Germline V CDR1 and CDR2: LNHDA, SQIVND (reference sequence). The CDR3 runs 18 residues.

This rearrangement joins TRBV5-8 to TRBJ1-3, with D maybe TRBD1 (6 bases). The V gene lost 6 bases and the J gene lost 4 bases, with 8 bases spanning the gap. This CDR3 comprises 12 residues. Germline CDR1 SGHTS, CDR2 YDEGEE. The CDR3 reads CASTDRGNTIYF. Written as DNA, the CDR3 is TGTGCCAGCACCGACAGGGGAAACACCATATATTTT.

CDR3 amino acids: CASSAAAGSTDTQYF. The CDR3 DNA reads as TGTGCCAGCAGTGCAGCAGCGGGGAGCACAGATACGCAGTATTTT. V is TRBV2 and J is TRBJ2-3, with 7 bases lining up with TRBD2. The CDR3 length is 15 residues. Germline-derived CDR1 and CDR2 are SNHLY and FYNNEI. J was trimmed by 0 bases and V by 4 bases; bases with no gene match: 4.

This clone was recorded once. V usage is TRBV19 and J usage is TRBJ2-7, with 10 bases aligning to TRBD1. This CDR3 spans 15 amino acids. V shed 6 bases, J shed 6 bases, and the junction held 11 bases outside the gene matches. CDR1 and CDR2 from the germline V gene are LNHDA and SQIVND (reference sequence). The CDR3: CASSDLGQGIAEQYF. CDR3 in DNA: TGTGCCAGTAGCGATCTGGGACAGGGGATCGCCGAGCAGTACTTC.

This chain connects TRBV28 to TRBJ2-3; 8 nucleotides line up with TRBD2. CDR1 MDHEN and CDR2 SYDVKM come from the germline V gene. CDR3 length: 17 amino acids. The V segment lost 2 bases and the J segment 4 bases; nucleotides outside the gene matches: 11. The CDR3 spells CASSLPQSGLVADTQYF. In DNA, the CDR3 is TGTGCCAGCAGTTTACCTCAATCGGGACTAGTGGCAGATACGCAGTATTTT.

This chain links TRBV4-3 with TRBJ2-6; D call uncertain. CDR3 length equals 17 residues. Germline V gene lookup returns CDR1 LGHNA and CDR2 YSLEER. Trimming shortened V by 4 bases and J by 0 bases, and 13 bases separated the two germline ends. The CDR3 DNA reads TGCGCCAGCAGCCCCACCTCGACCCTCTCTGGGGCCAACGTCCTGACTTTC. It yields the protein CASSPTSTLSGANVLTF.

The rearrangement joins TRBV7-7 to TRBJ2-2, with D perhaps matching TRBD1 (6 bases). Per germline, CDR1 SSHAT and CDR2 FNYEAQ (reference sequence). The CDR3 runs 15 residues. Trimming shortened V by 1 base and J by 6 bases, and 12 bases separated the two germline ends. The CDR3 DNA follows: TGTGCCAGCAGCTTAGGGCAGGGGATTCCCGGGGAGCTGTTTTTT. This encodes CASSLGQGIPGELFF.

A single count supports this clone. CDR3 residues: CASSRGQALAKNIQYF. In DNA, the CDR3 is TGTGCCAGCAGTAGAGGACAGGCTCTAGCCAAAAACATTCAGTACTTC. This chain joins TRBV28 and TRBJ2-4; TRBD1 matches at 7 bases. J gave up 0 bases and V 5 bases, and 7 bases lay outside the gene matches. Germline V gives CDR1 MDHEN, CDR2 SYDVKM. The CDR3 has 16 amino acids.

The chain uses TRBV14 and TRBJ2-3; D uncertain. There are 15 residues in the CDR3. V lost 0 bases, J lost 1 base, and 8 bases lay in between. The V gene's germline CDR1 is SGHDN and CDR2 FVKESK. The CDR3 sequence is CASSQELPGTDTQYF. The CDR3 DNA sequence: TGTGCCAGCAGCCAAGAGCTACCGGGCACAGATACGCAGTATTTT. The variable domain in full, completed from reference TRBV14 and TRBJ2-3, reads EAGVTQFPSHSVIEKGQTVTLRCDPISGHDNLYWYRRVMGKEIKFLLHFVKESKQDESGMPNNRFLAERTGGTYSTLKVQPAELEDSGVYFCASSQELPGTDTQYFGPGTRLTVL.

The V call is TRBV5-4, the J call TRBJ2-6; 8 nucleotides align to TRBD2. The CDR3 is 16 residues long. Germline CDR1 and CDR2: SGHNT and YYREEE (reference sequence). The trim removed 0 bases at V and 4 bases at J, leaving 3 bases unmatched. The CDR3: CASSLAGGRGANVLTF. CDR3 DNA sequence: TGTGCCAGCAGCTTGGCGGGGGGGCGCGGGGCCAACGTCCTGACTTTC.

The V call is TRBV28, the J call TRBJ2-1; 11 bases line up with TRBD2. CDR3 length: 15 residues. Germline values: CDR1 MDHEN, CDR2 SYDVKM. The ends lost 6 bases at V and 6 bases at J; junction bases unmatched: 7. The CDR3 loop reads CASSPGLAGINEQFF. The CDR3 DNA follows: TGTGCCAGCAGCCCCGGACTAGCGGGTATCAATGAGCAGTTCTTC.

This chain uses TRBV4-3 with TRBJ1-3; TRBD1 matches 8 bases. The CDR3 loop spans 16 amino acids. Germline CDR1 LGHNA, CDR2 YSLEER. The V gene end was trimmed by 2 bases and the J gene end by 4 bases; junction bases not matched to a gene: 7. The CDR3: CASSQQRQGNGNTIYF. The DNA of the CDR3 is TGCGCCAGCAGCCAACAGAGACAGGGGAACGGAAACACCATATATTTT.

V is TRBV28 and J is TRBJ2-2; D is unresolved. Germline V gene data show CDR1 as MDHEN and CDR2 as SYDVKM. This CDR3 is built from 12 residues. Trimming removed 5 bases at V and 5 bases at J, with 6 bases between. The CDR3 region is CASSPVTGELFF. CDR3 nucleotides: TGTGCCAGCAGTCCCGTAACCGGGGAGCTGTTTTTT. The full variable domain, rest sourced from reference TRBV28 and TRBJ2-2, is DVKVTQSSRYLVKRTGEKVFLECVQDMDHENMFWYRQDPGLGLRLIYFSYDVKMKEKGDIPEGYSVSREKKERFSLILESASTNQTSMYLCASSPVTGELFFGEGSRLTVL.